The clone carrying this TCR beta chain was recorded at least ten times. This entry belongs to a study of T cells after yellow fever vaccination. Each CDR3 protein is one row after TCRdb ran MiXCR on the 5' RACE reads. Seen here are about 46,000 distinct CDR3 sequences, around 6.4% observed once, and the top ten hold about 9.4%. The CDR3 covers 13 residues. J was trimmed by 5 bases and V by 0 bases; bases with no gene match: 4. Germline assignment: CDR1 DFQATT and CDR2 SNEGSKA (reference sequence). The TCR was taken from a man aged 30-40 years who received the YFV17D yellow fever vaccine. This chain links TRBV20-1 with TRBJ2-7; the match to TRBD2 covers 7 bases. The sample was PBMCs, either bulk or a sorted T-cell subset (CD4+, CD8+, memory, or dextramer-sorted; not recorded which), taken 45 days after the yellow fever booster vaccination. DNA for the CDR3: TGCAGTGCTAGAGAGACTAGCAACCACGAGCAGTACTTC. It encodes CSARETSNHEQYF.